The next 5 T cell receptor beta chains were all read from a single sample in a study of PD-L1 blockade in urothelial cancer. Time point noted: pretreatment peripheral blood. TCRdb keeps only in-frame clones here, not all; method: immunoSEQ multiplex PCR. The data show tens of thousands of clones, more than 75% seen once. The sequenced sample was PBMCs, obtained around atezolizumab (anti-PD-L1) treatment. Receptor source: a man aged 60 to 75 with urothelial cancer.

The chain joins TRBV7-9 to TRBJ2-3; 7 bases line up with TRBD1. With 3 bases clipped from V and 2 bases from J, the junction kept 5 bases outside the gene matches. The CDR3 contains 15 residues. CDR1 is SEHNR and CDR2 is FQNEAQ in the germline V gene (reference sequence). CDR3: CASSFAQGSTDTQYF. For the CDR3, the DNA is TGTGCCAGCAGCTTCGCACAGGGGTCCACAGATACGCAGTATTTT.

The J gene is TRBJ2-7, the V gene TRBV6-6; maybe TRBD1 (6 bases). V gave up 0 bases and J gave up 7 bases, with 19 bases separating them. The CDR3 totals 16 residues. The germline CDR1 and CDR2 sequences are MNHNY and SVGAGI (reference sequence). CDR3 amino acids: CASSYSMVRGKGEQYF. The CDR3 DNA follows: TGTGCCAGCAGTTACTCGATGGTCAGGGGAAAGGGTGAGCAGTACTTC.

This clone was recorded once. This rearrangement joins TRBV19 to TRBJ2-7; D remains ambiguous. The V end was cut by 5 bases, the J end by 1 base, with 6 bases between. The CDR3 runs 12 residues. The germline V gene encodes CDR1 LNHDA and CDR2 SQIVND (reference sequence). In nucleotides, the CDR3 is TGTGCCAGTAGTTCTCCGTCCTACGAGCAGTACTTC. Protein product: CASSSPSYEQYF.

The rearrangement uses TRBV19 and TRBJ1-4, with 7 bases identical to TRBD1. Trimming took 4 bases from V and 8 from J; bases not matched to a gene: 7. The CDR3 contains 14 residues. Germline CDR1 is LNHDA and CDR2 is SQIVND (reference sequence). CDR3 DNA: TGTGCCAGTAGTACTCAACAGGGGAGAGAAAAACTGTTTTTT. The encoded protein is CASSTQQGREKLFF.

The chain recombines TRBV27 with TRBJ1-4; D is ambiguous. This CDR3 contains 14 residues. V was clipped by 6 bases and J by 8 bases, with 16 bases between them. Germline V gene lookup returns CDR1 MNHEY and CDR2 SMNVEV (reference sequence). CDR3 loop: CASSPGWGQEKLFF. As DNA, the CDR3 is TGTGCCAGCAGCCCGGGATGGGGTCAGGAAAAACTGTTTTTT. The whole variable domain, filled in from reference TRBV27 and TRBJ1-4, reads EAQVTQNPRYLITVTGKKLTVTCSQNMNHEYMSWYRQDPGLGLRQIYYSMNVEVTDKGDVPEGYKVSRKEKRNFPLILESPSPNQTSLYFCASSPGWGQEKLFFGSGTQLSVL.